What follows are 2 T cell receptor beta chains derived from one specimen sequenced in a study of T-cell memory formation after mild COVID-19. Each CDR3 protein gets one entry after TCRdb re-called the 5' RACE reads with MiXCR. The table has about 150,000 distinct CDR3 sequences, 13% seen once. The specimen sequenced was PBMCs or a T cell subset sorted from them (not recorded which). All receptors come from a man younger than 35 who had mild COVID-19 (a few samples of this study predate the infection). Cell type and time point are not known.

About this clonotype itself: The CDR3 carries no conserved terminal phenylalanine or tryptophan, so it likely arises from a read error. Because the CDR3's place on the DNA is in doubt, the DNA is left out and the CDR3 is given as listed by TCRdb. The chain carries TRBV5-5 and TRBJ2-1; the table's TRBD1 call for D was not verified on the DNA. Germline V gives CDR1 SGHKS, CDR2 YYEKEE (reference sequence). The length of the CDR3 is 12 amino acids, counting both ends. CDR3 in amino acids: CASSWGGDRALY.

A few counts support this clonotype. The V call is TRBV18, the J call TRBJ2-1; D is possibly TRBD1 or TRBD2 (5 bases each). V dropped 1 base and J dropped 6 bases, with 10 bases sitting between them. The CDR3 length is 14 residues. Germline-derived CDR1 and CDR2 are KGHSH and LQKENI. CDR3 protein: CASSPRPGSNEQFF. In DNA form, the CDR3 reads TGTGCCAGCTCACCACGTCCAGGGAGCAATGAGCAGTTCTTC.